This T cell receptor beta chain appears in the sequencing data of a study of post-analysis software for immune sequencing data (dated by TCRdb to the mid-2010s). About the investigation overall: Recorded disease courses included relapsing-remitting, secondary progressive and progressive-relapsing multiple sclerosis, with some patients lacking subtype annotation. The patient repertoires were compared against about 10 previously published healthy control repertoires obtained from donors aged about 6 to 26 years. A subset of samples was prepared in parallel using single-end sample barcoding, then pooled and co-amplified after Illumina adapter ligation.

In the germline V gene (reference sequence), CDR1 corresponds to SSHAT and CDR2 to FNYEAQ. Including cysteine and phenylalanine, the CDR3 has 13 amino acids. The sequence is cut down to CDR3 DNA, 39 bases in frame from base 1. TCR beta repertoires were profiled from peripheral blood of approximately 13 young patients with multiple sclerosis to demonstrate the VDJtools post-analysis software. The multiple sclerosis patients were children and adolescents ranging in age from 6 to 15 years. The library came from PCR. Instrument on record: Illumina HiSeq 2500. To reduce PCR and sequencing biases, unique molecular identifiers were built into the TCR beta cDNA libraries. Some 500,000 cDNA molecules were obtained for every 1 to 10 million input T cells, so each molecule roughly corresponded to one T cell. The same protocol used for the earlier healthy control dataset was applied to prepare and sequence the patient libraries. Within a given batch, samples were prepared together, multiplexed and sequenced on the same HiSeq lane. The paper's data handling went like this. MIGEC handled the raw barcoded reads, throwing out single-read molecular identifier groups before consensus assembly and CDR3 extraction. VDJtools was used for post-analysis of the clonotype tables, and diversity was normalized by down-sampling every dataset to the size of the smallest sample. To correct batch-related cross-sample contamination, repertoire overlap clustering matched CDR3 amino acid sequences but not nucleotide sequences. TCRdb applied fastp at Q25 and MiXCR to the public reads, then kept only in-frame beta chains. Each entry is one CDR3 protein sequence, shown with its most common DNA and genes. The V and J calls reflect TCRdb's pipeline rather than the authors' work. The sample contains some 800,000 distinct CDR3 sequences, around 45% of them found a single time. Approximately 4.4% of the sample comes from the top ten.

Points the paper makes about the study in general: When samples were clustered directly using the F measure, samples prepared in the same batch co-clustered strongly, which prompted a batch-effect correction. Patients showed significantly higher frequencies than controls for a handful of TRBV segments, among them TRBV5-6, TRBV5-1 and TRBV20-1. Compared with controls, multiple sclerosis patients had significantly lower normalized Chao1 diversity, a finding suggesting substantial peripheral T-cell clonal expansion. The multiple sclerosis patient group was slightly younger than the control group.

As concerns this clonotype: Its antigen is currently not known. The junction shows a germline mismatch at one end, possibly a read error.

This clonotype was obtained from a girl aged 5 to 17 with multiple sclerosis. Sequencing input: blood. The chain was built from TRBV7-7 and TRBJ2-7, with the D segment possibly TRBD1 or TRBD2, each aligning over 5 bases. The CDR3 region reads CASSLAQGTEQYF. DNA sequence: TGTGCTAGCAGCTTAGCGCAAGGGACCGAGCAGTACTTC.